One and the same sample provided the 11 T cell receptor beta chains below, sequenced in a study of spatial heterogeneity in lung cancer. Their cognate antigens are unknown. Described time point: sample taken at primary tumor resection. The study's findings and limits: It was found that expanded intratumoral alpha and beta TCR counts tracked tumor mutation counts.

TCRdb independently ran MiXCR on the 5' RACE reads; one entry per CDR3 protein. The sample lists around 2,700 distinct CDR3 sequences, roughly 6.7% seen once, with about 9% in the top ten. The sample in question was lung tumor tissue, obtained at surgery. These TCRs come from a male donor with early-stage non-small cell lung cancer.

Within the sample, this clonotype is medium-sized (0.01 to 0.1%). The size of this beta chain means little, since it is a stray read in a library made for alpha chains. This rearrangement joins TRBV7-9 to TRBJ2-3, with D uncertain. Germline loops: CDR1 SEHNR, CDR2 FQNEAQ (reference sequence). This CDR3 comprises 14 residues. V was trimmed by 5 bases and J by 1 base, leaving 10 bases between them. CDR3 nucleotide sequence: TGTGCCAGCAGCCCCCGTGGAGGCACAGATACGCAGTATTTT. Protein: CASSPRGGTDTQYF.

Relative to its sample, this clonotype is medium-sized. Because this beta chain is a stray read in a library intended to capture alpha chains, its abundance should not be given much weight. The gene calls are TRBV2 and TRBJ2-5; D is possibly TRBD1 (6 bases). The CDR3 sequence is 15 residues long. Germline CDR1 and CDR2: SNHLY and FYNNEI. V lost 5 bases and J lost 4, with 17 bases in between. In nucleotides, the CDR3 is TGTGCCAGCAGTTCGTCTTACAGGGTGGTAGAGACCCAGTACTTC. Its protein product is CASSSSYRVVETQYF.

This clonotype qualifies as medium-sized (0.01 to 0.1%). This beta chain is a stray sequence in a library constructed for alpha chains; its clone size is not meaningful. V and J are TRBV5-1 and TRBJ1-1; D uncertain. The germline V gene encodes CDR1 SGHRS and CDR2 YFSETQ. Trimming removed 5 bases from V and 5 bases from J, with 13 bases in between. The CDR3 length is 13 residues. The CDR3: CASRSWTATEAFF. In DNA, the CDR3 is TGCGCCAGCAGATCCTGGACCGCGACTGAAGCTTTCTTT. The variable domain in full, completed from reference TRBV5-1 and TRBJ1-1, reads KAGVTQTPRYLIKTRGQQVTLSCSPISGHRSVSWYQQTPGQGLQFLFEYFSETQRNKGNFPGRFSGRQFSNSRSEMNVSTLELGDSALYLCASRSWTATEAFFGQGTRLTVV.

This clonotype is medium-sized. Little can be read into the size of this beta chain, an off-target read in a library designed for alpha chains. V gene TRBV12-3 or TRBV12-4 combines with J gene TRBJ2-1; 11 bases are a match to TRBD1. Trimming removed 5 bases from V and 9 bases from J; junction bases left unmatched: 6. This CDR3 spans 14 amino acids. The CDR3 protein is CASSPRTGGTEQFF. DNA of the CDR3: TGTGCCAGCAGTCCAAGGACAGGGGGCACTGAGCAGTTCTTC.

Worth noting for this clonotype: This beta chain is an unintended read in a library built for alpha chains; its size means little. The rearrangement joins TRBV30 to TRBJ1-2; D gene ambiguous. Trimming left V 1 base short and J 2 bases short, with 5 bases between. CDR1 GTSNPN and CDR2 SVGIG come from the germline V gene (reference sequence). This CDR3 spans 12 amino acids. This CDR3 is CAWSGQNYGYTF. The CDR3 region has the DNA TGTGCCTGGAGTGGGCAGAACTATGGCTACACCTTC.

This clonotype is medium-sized (0.01 to 0.1%) in the sample. Found in a library prepared for alpha chains, this beta chain is an off-target read, and its abundance has little meaning. V usage is TRBV20-1 and J usage is TRBJ2-1; 9 nucleotides match TRBD1. The CDR3 extends over 14 amino acids. Germline V gives CDR1 DFQATT, CDR2 SNEGSKA (reference sequence). V lost 6 bases to trimming and J lost 4 bases; unmatched junction nucleotides: 7. Here the CDR3 reads CSAETGGAYNEQFF. CDR3 sequence (DNA): TGCAGTGCAGAAACAGGGGGCGCGTACAATGAGCAGTTCTTC.

This clonotype occurred a few times. Found in a library prepared for alpha chains, this beta chain is an off-target read, and its abundance has little meaning. The chain combines TRBV6-1 with TRBJ2-1; perhaps TRBD1 as D (5 bases). CDR3 length: 13 residues. Trimming removed 5 bases at V and 9 bases at J, with 14 bases between. Germline CDR1 reads MNHNS; CDR2 reads SASEGT. CDR3 DNA sequence: TGTGCCAGCAGTTTGACGACAGACACTGAGCAGTTCTTC. This translates into CASSLTTDTEQFF.

This clonotype qualifies as medium-sized (0.01 to 0.1%). Since the library was made to target alpha chains, this beta chain is a stray read and its abundance is not meaningful. The V gene is TRBV6-6, the J gene TRBJ1-5, with a weak D call TRBD1 (6 bases). The CDR3 is made up of 19 amino acids. Trimming pared 7 bases from V and 0 bases from J, leaving 25 bases between. The germline V gene has CDR1 MNHNY and CDR2 SVGAGI (reference sequence). CDR3 residues: CASTKLGATTLASNQPQHF. CDR3 in DNA: TGTGCCAGCACTAAGCTGGGGGCCACAACCTTGGCTAGCAATCAGCCCCAGCATTTT.

By share, this clonotype ranks as medium-sized. The library was designed around alpha chains, so this beta chain is a stray read whose abundance carries little weight. The V call is TRBV9, the J call TRBJ1-2; 7 nucleotides agree with TRBD1. CDR1 and CDR2 from the germline V gene are SGDLS and YYNGEE. This CDR3 has 13 amino acids. V shed 4 bases and J 4 bases; nucleotides not matched to a gene: 4. As DNA, the CDR3 is TGTGCCAGCAGCCCGACAGGGATCTATGGCTACACCTTC. Its protein product is CASSPTGIYGYTF.

This clonotype is categorized as medium-sized. Since it is a stray read in a library aimed at alpha chains, this beta chain has a size that is not meaningful. The rearrangement links TRBV7-9 to TRBJ2-5; 7 bases are a match to TRBD1. CDR3 length equals 16 residues. Germline V gene data show CDR1 as SEHNR and CDR2 as FQNEAQ (reference sequence). The V and J ends lost 5 bases and 4 bases, in that order; junction bases with no gene match: 13. The CDR3 region is CASSPLRQQGRETQYF. CDR3 nucleotide sequence: TGTGCCAGCAGCCCGTTAAGGCAACAGGGGAGAGAGACCCAGTACTTC.

This clonotype qualifies as medium-sized. This beta chain is an off-target read within a library intended for alpha chains, so its frequency means little. J is TRBJ2-3 and V is TRBV6-1; 12 positions match TRBD2. CDR1 MNHNS and CDR2 SASEGT come from the germline V gene. Germline trimming cut 8 bases from V and 6 bases from J; bases unmatched to any gene: 6. The CDR3 consists of 14 residues. The CDR3 DNA sequence: TGTGCCAGCCTAGCGGGGGGGCCGTGGGATACGCAGTATTTT. This gives the protein CASLAGGPWDTQYF.